These 23 T cell receptor beta chains were all obtained from the same sample, sequenced in a study of shared clonotypes between healthy human individuals. Assay: immunoSEQ multiplex PCR; the TCRdb copy retains only in-frame clones and omits some. The sample comprises some 1,600,000 clones, under 99% of which are singletons, and less than 0.55% rests with the top ten. Sequences were obtained from naive CD4+ T cells sorted from blood. Subset denoted: CD45RA+ positively selected. Source of these receptors: a young man in good health.

This chain connects TRBV5-6 to TRBJ1-2, with TRBD1 as a possible D gene (5 bases). The CDR3 spans 14 residues. CDR1 and CDR2 from the germline V gene are SGHDT and YYEEEE. The V gene lost 4 bases and the J gene lost 4 bases, with 14 bases spanning the gap. CDR3 sequence reads: CASSPDVGGYGYTF. CDR3 sequence (DNA): TGTGCCAGCAGCCCAGATGTGGGGGGCTATGGCTACACCTTC.

The V and J genes are TRBV7-3 and TRBJ2-1; perhaps TRBD2 as D (7 bases). CDR1 and CDR2 (germline): SGHTA, FQGTGA. The length of the CDR3 is 14 residues. Between the trimmed V and J ends, which lost 7 bases and 3 bases, there was a span of 13 bases. The CDR3 bases are TGTGCCAGCACCCCGGGGGGCAGCTACAATGAGCAGTTCTTC. Its translation: CASTPGGSYNEQFF.

This rearrangement joins TRBV9 to TRBJ2-1; tentatively, D is TRBD2 (6 bases). V lost 0 bases and J lost 3, with 10 bases in between. CDR1 is SGDLS, CDR2 YYNGEE, per germline. The CDR3 has 15 residues. CDR3 DNA: TGTGCCAGCAGCGTAGCGGGGACTTTCTACAATGAGCAGTTCTTC. Translating it yields CASSVAGTFYNEQFF.

This sequence joins TRBV7-2 and TRBJ2-6; TRBD1 aligns across 7 bases. The germline V gene encodes CDR1 SGHTA and CDR2 FQGNSA. Trimming cost V 5 bases and J 9 bases; bases outside gene matches: 10. CDR3 length: 15 residues. The CDR3 reads CASSSFLDRVNVLTF. The CDR3 DNA reads as TGTGCCAGCAGCAGTTTCTTAGACAGGGTCAACGTCCTGACTTTC.

This chain links TRBV10-3 with TRBJ2-3; 9 bases line up with TRBD1. The CDR3 covers 12 residues. Germline loops: CDR1 ENHRY, CDR2 SYGVKD. The CDR3 protein is CVVQGATDTQYF. DNA for the CDR3: TGTGTCGTACAGGGGGCCACAGATACGCAGTATTTT.

The sample holds one count of this clone. In nucleotides, the CDR3 is TGTGCCAGTAGTATAGCGGGAAGTCCAGATACGCAGTATTTT. Translating it yields CASSIAGSPDTQYF. The chain joins TRBV19 to TRBJ2-3; a possible D gene is TRBD2 (5 bases). V was cut by 1 base and J by 4 bases, with 9 bases left in between. Per germline, CDR1 LNHDA and CDR2 SQIVND (reference sequence). CDR3 size: 14 residues.

V and J are TRBV4-3 and TRBJ2-6; 8 positions match TRBD1. This CDR3 spans 16 amino acids. Germline V gives CDR1 LGHNA, CDR2 YSLEER. Trimming at V came to 3 bases and at J to 0 bases, leaving 1 base not matched to a gene. CDR3 DNA sequence: TGCGCCAGCAGCCACGGGACAGGCTCTGGGGCCAACGTCCTGACTTTC. It specifies CASSHGTGSGANVLTF.

This chain connects TRBV12-5 to TRBJ2-4; D ambiguous. Germline V lookup: CDR1 LGHNT, CDR2 FRNRAP. The V and J ends lost 4 bases and 0 bases respectively, with 10 bases between them. This CDR3 contains 15 residues. This CDR3 is CASGSLRLAKNIQYF. CDR3 coding DNA: TGTGCTAGTGGTTCCCTGCGTCTAGCCAAAAACATTCAGTACTTC.

The table lists this clone with a count of one. The chain is built from TRBV9 and TRBJ2-2; D ambiguous. In germline, CDR1 is SGDLS, CDR2 YYNGEE. This CDR3 has 14 amino acids. V was trimmed by 4 bases and J by 4 bases, leaving 11 bases between them. The CDR3 region is CASSPLSGTGELFF. In nucleotides, the CDR3 is TGTGCCAGCAGCCCCCTTAGTGGCACCGGGGAGCTGTTTTTT.

V gene TRBV2 combines with J gene TRBJ2-5, with a tentative D call TRBD2 (6 bases). Germline lookup yields CDR1 SNHLY and CDR2 FYNNEI. This CDR3 contains 12 residues. V was shortened by 6 bases and J by 4 bases, with 9 bases between the two germline ends. CDR3 protein: CASRERVETQYF. In DNA, the CDR3 is TGTGCCAGCAGAGAGCGGGTAGAGACCCAGTACTTC.

The rearrangement uses TRBV19 and TRBJ2-7; D possibly corresponds to TRBD1 (6 bases). V was cut by 5 bases and J by 4 bases, with 15 bases left in between. The CDR3 has 14 amino acids. CDR1 and CDR2 (germline): LNHDA, SQIVND (reference sequence). For the CDR3, the DNA is TGTGCCAGTAGTTTCGGACAGTCAGGGTACGAGCAGTACTTC. Protein sequence: CASSFGQSGYEQYF.

Note on this clone: Other DNA sequences in this specimen translate into the identical CDR3. CDR3: CAISESTSYEQYF. Written as DNA, the CDR3 is TGTGCCATCAGTGAGTCGACGTCCTACGAGCAGTACTTC. The rearrangement joins TRBV10-3 to TRBJ2-7; D call uncertain. V was cut by 0 bases and J by 1 base, with 4 bases left in between. Germline assignment: CDR1 ENHRY and CDR2 SYGVKD. There are 13 residues in the CDR3.

The V gene is TRBV30, the J gene TRBJ2-1, with 8 bases fitting TRBD2. Per germline, CDR1 GTSNPN and CDR2 SVGIG (reference sequence). V was clipped by 0 bases and J by 2 bases; unmatched bases: 3. The CDR3 contains 15 residues. The CDR3 DNA reads TGTGCCTGGAGTGTCATAGCGGGACCCTACAATGAGCAGTTCTTC. Translated, it gives CAWSVIAGPYNEQFF.

This clone was seen a single time. This chain links TRBV18 with TRBJ2-2; D possibly matches TRBD1 or TRBD2 (6 bases each). Germline V gene data show CDR1 as KGHSH and CDR2 as LQKENI. V was shortened by 3 bases and J by 4 bases, with 15 bases between the two germline ends. The CDR3 consists of 16 residues. The CDR3 region is CASSPQKGGVTGELFF. The CDR3 region has the DNA TGTGCCAGCTCACCGCAGAAGGGGGGAGTCACCGGGGAGCTGTTTTTT.

The chain recombines TRBV7-2 with TRBJ2-7, with TRBD2 as a possible D gene (5 bases). The ends were cut back, 1 base at V and 3 bases at J, with 10 bases in the middle. The CDR3 is made up of 14 amino acids. CDR1 and CDR2 (germline): SGHTA, FQGNSA. CDR3 sequence reads: CASSLGDYYYEQYF. The CDR3 bases are TGTGCCAGCAGCTTAGGAGACTACTACTACGAGCAGTACTTC.

DNA of the CDR3: TGTGCTGGGGGGGAGATGTCCTCCACAGATACGCAGTATTTT. Its translation: CAGGEMSSTDTQYF. The V gene is TRBV7-9, the J gene TRBJ2-3, with 7 bases identical to TRBD2. The CDR3 length is 14 residues. Germline CDR1 and CDR2: SEHNR and FQNEAQ (reference sequence).

This chain joins TRBV27 and TRBJ2-1; 7 bases align to TRBD1. This CDR3 is built from 18 residues. CDR1 is MNHEY, CDR2 SMNVEV, per germline (reference sequence). Trimming cost V 2 bases and J 0 bases; bases outside gene matches: 10. In DNA, the CDR3 is TGTGCCAGCAGTTTAAGGCTTGTGGGACAGAGCTCCTACAATGAGCAGTTCTTC. Its translation: CASSLRLVGQSSYNEQFF.

CDR3 residues: CATLERGGNKLFF. In DNA, the CDR3 is TGTGCCACCTTAGAAAGGGGCGGGAACAAACTGTTTTTT. This rearrangement joins TRBV5-6 to TRBJ1-4; D may be TRBD1 (5 bases). Germline V gives CDR1 SGHDT, CDR2 YYEEEE. V was shortened by 9 bases and J by 11 bases, with 20 bases between the two germline ends. The CDR3 is made up of 13 amino acids.

The chain has TRBV9 and TRBJ1-1; D possibly corresponds to TRBD1 (5 bases). The CDR3 consists of 13 residues. The germline V gene has CDR1 SGDLS and CDR2 YYNGEE. V was cut by 4 bases and J by 5 bases, with 12 bases left in between. In nucleotides, the CDR3 is TGTGCCAGCAGCCCGGCGGGGGAGACTGAAGCTTTCTTT. This translates into CASSPAGETEAFF. Full variable domain (remainder filled in from reference TRBV9 and TRBJ1-1): DSGVTQTPKHLITATGQRVTLRCSPRSGDLSVYWYQQSLDQGLQFLIQYYNGEERAKGNILERFSAQQFPDLHSELNLSSLELGDSALYFCASSPAGETEAFFGQGTRLTVV.

The chain couples TRBV5-1 to TRBJ2-2; 10 bases match TRBD1. The germline CDR1 and CDR2 sequences are SGHRS and YFSETQ. V trimming: 5 bases; J trimming: 3 bases; junction bases outside the gene matches: 7. CDR3 length: 16 residues. Written as DNA, the CDR3 is TGCGCCAGCAGTCCGCGACAGGGGGCGTACACCGGGGAGCTGTTTTTT. Protein: CASSPRQGAYTGELFF.

This rearrangement joins TRBV2 to TRBJ1-4, with TRBD1 matching over 7 bases. V lost 7 bases, J lost 6 bases, and 11 bases stayed unmatched. CDR1 is SNHLY, CDR2 FYNNEI, per germline. This CDR3 comprises 15 residues. In nucleotides, the CDR3 is TGTGCCAGCATAATCCGACAGGGCCTTTATGAAAAACTGTTTTTT. Amino acid sequence: CASIIRQGLYEKLFF.

In its sample, this clone was seen once. The rearrangement joins TRBV2 to TRBJ1-5, with 7 positions matching TRBD1. The V segment lost 5 bases and the J segment 0 bases; nucleotides outside the gene matches: 4. The CDR3 covers 15 residues. The germline gives CDR1 SNHLY, CDR2 FYNNEI. CDR3 amino acids: CASSWDRTSNQPQHF. For the CDR3, the DNA is TGTGCCAGCAGTTGGGACAGAACTAGCAATCAGCCCCAGCATTTT.

This chain connects TRBV19 to TRBJ2-1; 11 bases match TRBD2. Per germline, CDR1 LNHDA and CDR2 SQIVND (reference sequence). This CDR3 has 16 amino acids. The V segment lost 5 bases and the J segment 9 bases; nucleotides outside the gene matches: 12. Here the CDR3 DNA reads TGTGCCAGTAGTTCAGGACTAGCGGGCCGATGGGGTGAGCAGTTCTTC. It codes for CASSSGLAGRWGEQFF.